The rows below give T cell receptor beta chains drawn from one sample of a study of identical twins. Via MiXCR, TCRdb re-called the 5' RACE reads, giving one row per CDR3 protein. Among about 470,000 distinct CDR3 sequences listed, 20% to 30% were seen once. These sequences were also reported in another study, on T cells expressing NK-cell markers.

Sequences were obtained from CD4+ T cells sorted from blood. These receptors originate from a woman in her late teens or twenties in good health. CDR3s include the opening cysteine and the closing phenylalanine or tryptophan. A D gene is named only where the DNA matches it firmly. Some rows have no size entry. The others give once, few or many, or a class for an expanded clone.

clone_size,j_call,d_call,v_call,cdr3_aa,cdr3_nt
few,TRBJ1-1,.,TRBV29-1,CSVRAAGLSEAFF,TGCAGCGTTCGGGCAGCGGGGTTATCTGAAGCTTTCTTT
.,TRBJ2-1,.,TRBV20-1,CSAPGTYSYNEQFF,TGCAGTGCTCCCGGGACTTATTCCTACAATGAGCAGTTCTTC
.,TRBJ2-2,.,TRBV24-1,CATSETGTTNTGELFF,TGTGCCACCAGTGAGACCGGGACGACGAACACCGGGGAGCTGTTTTTT
few,TRBJ2-5,TRBD2,TRBV29-1,CSVEDWPSGAQETQYF,TGCAGCGTTGAAGATTGGCCTAGCGGGGCCCAAGAGACCCAGTACTTC
few,TRBJ2-1,.,TRBV5-1,CASSLAFPGYNEQFF,TGCGCCAGCAGCTTGGCGTTCCCGGGCTACAATGAGCAGTTCTTC
few,TRBJ2-7,TRBD2,TRBV20-1,CSARTSGRGEYF,TGCAGTGCTAGGACTAGCGGGAGAGGGGAGTACTTC
few,TRBJ1-2,TRBD1,TRBV18,CASSPTGIVYGYTF,TGTGCCAGCTCACCGACAGGGATCGTCTATGGCTACACCTTC
few,TRBJ2-7,.,TRBV29-1,CSVEFGQGPYEQYF,TGCAGCGTTGAATTCGGTCAGGGGCCCTACGAGCAGTACTTC
.,TRBJ1-1,.,TRBV6-5,CASSSVAGGENTEAFF,TGTGCCAGCAGTTCCGTAGCCGGGGGTGAGAACACTGAAGCTTTCTTT
.,TRBJ2-1,.,TRBV10-3,CAISELDEQFF,TGTGCCATCAGTGAGCTGGATGAGCAGTTCTTC
.,TRBJ2-2,.,TRBV5-1,CASILQGNTGELFF,TGCGCCAGCATCCTACAGGGGAACACCGGGGAGCTGTTTTTT
.,TRBJ2-1,TRBD2,TRBV2,CASSGERGSEQFF,TGTGCCAGCAGTGGAGAGCGGGGGTCTGAGCAGTTCTTC
.,TRBJ2-1,TRBD2,TRBV29-1,CSVGTSGNEQFF,TGCAGCGTCGGGACTAGCGGCAATGAGCAGTTCTTC
few,TRBJ2-1,.,TRBV13,CASSVQIIGDYNEQFF,TGTGCCAGCAGCGTACAGATCATTGGGGACTACAATGAGCAGTTCTTC
few,TRBJ2-1,TRBD2,TRBV13,CASSLLTSGGAYNEQFF,TGTGCCAGCAGCTTATTAACTAGCGGGGGGGCCTACAATGAGCAGTTCTTC
.,TRBJ2-3,.,TRBV7-9,CASSSRGGGTDTQYF,TGTGCCAGCAGCTCGAGGGGGGGAGGCACAGATACGCAGTATTTT
once,TRBJ2-1,.,TRBV20-1,CSAVDGSSYNEQFF,TGCAGTGCCGTAGACGGTAGCTCCTACAATGAGCAGTTCTTC
few,TRBJ1-2,.,TRBV20-1,CSAQGNKDGYTF,TGCAGTGCCCAGGGGAATAAGGATGGCTACACCTTC
few,TRBJ2-1,TRBD2,TRBV6-2/TRBV6-3,CASSYGTSGANEQFF,TGTGCCAGCAGTTACGGGACTAGCGGGGCCAATGAGCAGTTCTTC
few,TRBJ2-4,.,TRBV20-1,CSAQRNIQYF,TGCAGTGCTCAACGGAACATTCAGTACTTC
few,TRBJ2-1,TRBD1,TRBV20-1,CSAPPGQSLHNEQFF,TGCAGTGCTCCACCGGGACAGTCCCTACACAATGAGCAGTTCTTC
.,TRBJ2-5,.,TRBV27,CASKLQGVGHETQYF,TGTGCCAGCAAACTCCAGGGTGTGGGACACGAGACCCAGTACTTC
.,TRBJ2-1,TRBD2,TRBV6-2/TRBV6-3,CASSYLAGGPNEQFF,TGTGCCAGCAGTTATTTAGCGGGAGGGCCCAATGAGCAGTTCTTC
.,TRBJ2-5,TRBD2,TRBV7-9,CASSHTSGVGETQYF,TGTGCCAGCAGCCATACTAGCGGGGTGGGCGAGACCCAGTACTTC
.,TRBJ1-3,.,TRBV7-2,CASSLIPGNTIYF,TGTGCCAGCAGCTTAATCCCCGGAAACACCATATATTTT
few,TRBJ2-1,TRBD2,TRBV5-1,CASSLYGGAYNEQFF,TGCGCCAGCAGCTTGTACGGGGGGGCCTACAATGAGCAGTTCTTC
.,TRBJ2-7,.,TRBV7-9,CASSPPMAGGYEQYF,TGTGCCAGCAGCCCACCGATGGCAGGAGGGTACGAGCAGTACTTC
.,TRBJ2-7,TRBD1,TRBV18,CASSPKGDRGYEQYF,TGTGCCAGCTCACCCAAGGGGGACAGGGGCTACGAGCAGTACTTC
few,TRBJ2-1,.,TRBV12-3/TRBV12-4,CASSSPPGSYNEQFF,TGTGCCAGCAGTTCCCCGCCGGGGTCCTACAATGAGCAGTTCTTC
.,TRBJ1-2,TRBD1,TRBV9,CASSVAPQGARGYTF,TGTGCCAGCAGCGTAGCCCCACAGGGGGCGAGAGGCTACACCTTC
few,TRBJ2-5,.,TRBV12-3/TRBV12-4,CASSFSIRQETQYF,TGTGCCAGCAGTTTTTCTATCCGCCAAGAGACCCAGTACTTC
.,TRBJ2-5,.,TRBV5-1,CASSFGRALETQYF,TGCGCCAGCAGCTTCGGCAGGGCACTGGAGACCCAGTACTTC
many,TRBJ2-5,TRBD1,TRBV20-1,CSALDIQGETQYF,TGCAGTGCTCTCGACATACAGGGGGAGACCCAGTACTTC
.,TRBJ1-1,.,TRBV5-5,CVSSLAPSNTEAFF,TGTGTCAGCAGCTTGGCGCCTTCGAACACTGAAGCTTTCTTT
few,TRBJ1-3,.,TRBV20-1,CSARPARDSSGNTIYF,TGCAGTGCTAGACCAGCACGTGACAGCTCTGGAAACACCATATATTTT
few,TRBJ1-4,TRBD1,TRBV7-9,CASSLRQGEEKLFF,TGTGCCAGCAGCTTGAGACAGGGTGAAGAAAAACTGTTTTTT
few,TRBJ2-5,.,TRBV12-3/TRBV12-4,CASSLEGNGPQYF,TGTGCCAGCAGTTTAGAAGGGAATGGACCCCAGTACTTC
.,TRBJ2-2,.,TRBV24-1,CATSSAYTGELFF,TGTGCCACCAGTTCGGCCTACACCGGGGAGCTGTTTTTT
few,TRBJ2-7,.,TRBV12-3/TRBV12-4,CASSFRAFEQYF,TGTGCCAGCAGTTTTCGGGCTTTTGAGCAGTACTTC
.,TRBJ1-1,.,TRBV5-1,CASSLGASVAFF,TGCGCCAGCAGCTTGGGGGCCAGCGTAGCTTTCTTT
many,TRBJ1-2,TRBD1,TRBV20-1,CSGWRQGYYGYTF,TGCAGTGGGTGGAGACAGGGATACTATGGCTACACCTTC
.,TRBJ1-1,.,TRBV15,CATSGGGGANTEAFF,TGTGCCACCAGCGGGGGCGGAGGGGCGAACACTGAAGCTTTCTTT
.,TRBJ1-6,TRBD1,TRBV12-3/TRBV12-4,CASSFWDRENSPLHF,TGTGCCAGCAGTTTTTGGGACAGGGAAAATTCACCCCTCCACTTT
.,TRBJ2-1,.,TRBV7-2,CASSFTASSYNEQFF,TGTGCCAGCAGCTTCACGGCCAGCTCCTACAATGAGCAGTTCTTC
few,TRBJ1-2,TRBD1,TRBV20-1,CSAPDRESNYGYTF,TGCAGTGCGCCGGACAGGGAATCTAACTATGGCTACACCTTC
.,TRBJ1-4,.,TRBV7-2,CASRRGGVTNEKLFF,TGTGCCAGCAGGCGCGGGGGGGTAACTAATGAAAAACTGTTTTTT
few,TRBJ2-5,TRBD2,TRBV6-1,CASRKHSGIPQETQYF,TGTGCCAGCAGAAAACATAGCGGGATACCCCAAGAGACCCAGTACTTC
many,TRBJ2-1,.,TRBV20-1,CSASPGTRYNEQFF,TGCAGTGCTAGCCCGGGGACCCGTTACAATGAGCAGTTCTTC
.,TRBJ2-7,.,TRBV20-1,CSASRSSESYEQYF,TGCAGTGCCTCCCGAAGTAGCGAGTCCTACGAGCAGTACTTC
.,TRBJ2-7,.,TRBV20-1,CSARDSVEQYF,TGCAGTGCTAGAGATTCCGTCGAGCAGTACTTC
.,TRBJ1-2,.,TRBV7-2,CASSPGTSYGYTF,TGTGCCAGCAGCCCCGGGACATCCTATGGCTACACCTTT
few,TRBJ2-1,.,TRBV12-3/TRBV12-4,CASSIRTARQFF,TGTGCCAGCAGTATCCGGACGGCACGCCAGTTCTTC
.,TRBJ2-1,.,TRBV9,CASSVDGRRGREQFF,TGTGCCAGCAGCGTAGATGGAAGGAGGGGACGCGAGCAGTTCTTC
few,TRBJ1-3,.,TRBV15,CATSALDPFGNTIYF,TGTGCCACCAGCGCCCTTGACCCCTTTGGAAACACCATATATTTT
.,TRBJ2-7,.,TRBV5-1,CASSPSHGAYEQYF,TGCGCCAGCAGCCCTAGCCACGGGGCCTACGAGCAGTACTTC